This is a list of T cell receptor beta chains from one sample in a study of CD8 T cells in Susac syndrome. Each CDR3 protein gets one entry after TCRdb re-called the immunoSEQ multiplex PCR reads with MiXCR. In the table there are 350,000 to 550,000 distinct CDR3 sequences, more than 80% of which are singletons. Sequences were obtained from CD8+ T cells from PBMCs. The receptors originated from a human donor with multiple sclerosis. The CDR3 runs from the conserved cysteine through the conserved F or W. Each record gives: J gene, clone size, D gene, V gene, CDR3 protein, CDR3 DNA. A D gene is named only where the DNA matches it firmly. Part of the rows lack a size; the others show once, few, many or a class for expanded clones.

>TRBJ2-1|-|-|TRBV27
CASSAAYNEQFF
TGTGCCAGCAGCGCCGCTTACAATGAGCAGTTCTTC
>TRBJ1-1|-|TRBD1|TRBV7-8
CASSLEGRGLNTEAFF
TGTGCCAGCAGCTTAGAGGGCAGGGGGCTAAACACTGAAGCTTTCTTT
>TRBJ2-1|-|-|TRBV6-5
CASSYSRINEQFF
TGTGCCAGCAGTTACTCGAGGATAAATGAGCAGTTCTTC
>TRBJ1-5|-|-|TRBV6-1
CASSPYYQGLSNQPQHF
TGTGCCAGCAGCCCCTATTATCAGGGGCTTAGCAATCAGCCCCAGCATTTT
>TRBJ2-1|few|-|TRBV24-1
CATSDFYNEQFF
TGTGCCACCAGTGATTTCTACAATGAGCAGTTCTTC
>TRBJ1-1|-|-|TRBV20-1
CSAEKSQLVAEAFF
TGCAGTGCCGAAAAAAGTCAGTTGGTCGCTGAAGCTTTCTTT
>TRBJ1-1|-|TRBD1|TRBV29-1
CSAGQAPEAFF
TGCAGCGCTGGACAGGCCCCTGAAGCTTTCTTT
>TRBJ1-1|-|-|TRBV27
CASKLGAWTEAFF
TGTGCCAGCAAACTGGGGGCTTGGACTGAAGCTTTCTTT
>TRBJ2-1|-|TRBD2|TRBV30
CASPEGGPHNEQFF
TGTGCCTCCCCCGAGGGAGGGCCCCACAATGAGCAGTTCTTC
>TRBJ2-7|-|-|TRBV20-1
CSASGSSSYEQYF
TGCAGTGCTAGCGGGAGCAGCTCCTACGAGCAGTACTTC
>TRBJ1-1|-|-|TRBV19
CASMDTEAFF
TGTGCCAGTATGGACACTGAAGCTTTCTTT
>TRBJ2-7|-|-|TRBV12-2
CASRLVCGHHYEQYF
TGTGCAAGTCGCTTAGTCTGTGGACATCACTACGAGCAGTACTTC
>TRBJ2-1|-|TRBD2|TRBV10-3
CAIRPGLGTGEQFF
TGTGCCATCAGGCCGGGACTAGGAACGGGTGAGCAGTTCTTC
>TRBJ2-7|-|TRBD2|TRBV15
CATSSDRLAGGTPYEQYF
TGTGCCACCAGCAGCGACCGACTAGCGGGAGGGACCCCCTACGAGCAGTACTTC
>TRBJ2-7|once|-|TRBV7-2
CASSLLGHPYEQYF
TGTGCCAGCAGCTTACTGGGACACCCCTACGAGCAGTACTTC
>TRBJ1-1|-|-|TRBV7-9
CASSSGSPHTEAFF
TGTGCCAGCAGTTCCGGGAGCCCGCACACTGAAGCTTTCTTT
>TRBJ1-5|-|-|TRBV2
CASSEALFGDGNQPQHF
TGTGCCAGCAGTGAGGCCCTCTTCGGGGATGGCAATCAGCCCCAGCATTTT
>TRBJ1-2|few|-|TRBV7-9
CASSLEPGTHYGYTF
TGTGCCAGCAGCTTAGAACCCGGGACACACTATGGCTACACCTTC
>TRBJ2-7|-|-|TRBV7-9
CASSSPIGGEQYF
TGTGCCAGCAGCTCCCCGATTGGAGGCGAGCAGTACTTC
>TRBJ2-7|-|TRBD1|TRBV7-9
CASSPRTGWIVEQYF
TGTGCCAGCAGCCCCCGGACAGGATGGATTGTCGAGCAGTACTTC
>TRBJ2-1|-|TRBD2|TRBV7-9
CASSPGLAGGNNEQFF
TGTGCCAGCAGCCCTGGTCTAGCGGGGGGTAACAATGAGCAGTTCTTC
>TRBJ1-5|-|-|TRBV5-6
CASSPGVASNQPQHF
TGTGCCAGCAGCCCAGGGGTGGCAAGCAATCAGCCCCAGCATTTT
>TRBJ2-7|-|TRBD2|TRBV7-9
CASSSTSGRAYEQYF
TGTGCCAGCAGCTCGACTAGCGGGAGAGCCTACGAGCAGTACTTC
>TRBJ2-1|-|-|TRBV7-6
CASSPGGSSGRASGEQFF
TGTGCCAGCAGCCCAGGGGGGTCTAGTGGGAGGGCCTCGGGTGAGCAGTTCTTC
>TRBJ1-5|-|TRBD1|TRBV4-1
CASSRQDRGSQPQHF
TGCGCCAGCAGCCGTCAGGACAGGGGAAGTCAGCCCCAGCATTTT
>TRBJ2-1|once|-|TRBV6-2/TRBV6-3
CASSYSWERTYNEQFF
TGTGCCAGCAGTTACTCGTGGGAGAGAACCTACAATGAGCAGTTCTTC
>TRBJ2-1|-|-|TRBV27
CASSPSMNWYEQFF
TGTGCCAGCAGCCCGTCGATGAATTGGTATGAGCAGTTCTTC
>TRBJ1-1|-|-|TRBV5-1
CASSLARGSKNTEAFF
TGCGCCAGCAGCTTAGCCCGGGGGTCCAAGAACACTGAAGCTTTCTTT
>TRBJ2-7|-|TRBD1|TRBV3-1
CASSSRQGKHEQYF
TGTGCCAGCAGCTCCCGACAGGGGAAACACGAGCAGTACTTC
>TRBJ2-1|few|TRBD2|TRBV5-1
CASSLVPAGGPNEQFF
TGCGCCAGCAGCTTGGTCCCAGCGGGGGGACCCAATGAGCAGTTCTTC
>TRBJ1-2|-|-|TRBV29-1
CSVEDVDVGYTF
TGCAGCGTTGAAGACGTGGATGTTGGCTACACCTTC
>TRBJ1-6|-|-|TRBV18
CASSAGTLYNSPLHF
TGTGCCAGCTCCGCCGGGACACTGTATAATTCACCCCTCCACTTT
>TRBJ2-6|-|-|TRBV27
CASSSIVWTAGANVLTF
TGTGCCAGCAGTTCGATCGTCTGGACAGCCGGGGCCAACGTCCTGACTTTC
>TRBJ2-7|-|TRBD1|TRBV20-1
CSARWGARGPYEQYF
TGCAGTGCTAGGTGGGGGGCCAGGGGGCCCTACGAGCAGTACTTC
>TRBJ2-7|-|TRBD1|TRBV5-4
CASSPTGGLGYEQYF
TGTGCCAGCAGTCCAACAGGGGGTCTAGGGTACGAGCAGTACTTC
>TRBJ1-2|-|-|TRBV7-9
CASSLPPGERLGYTF
TGTGCCAGCAGTCTACCCCCGGGGGAACGGCTTGGCTACACCTTC
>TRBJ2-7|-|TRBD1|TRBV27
CASTRGTGPYEQYF
TGTGCCAGCACCCGGGGGACAGGGCCCTACGAGCAGTACTTC